The clone carrying this T cell receptor beta chain was seen a handful of times. The antigen is not known. This sample is drawn from a study of post-analysis software for immune sequencing data. CDR3 length: 16 amino acids. The ends lost 3 bases at V and 2 bases at J; junction bases unmatched: 10. In germline, CDR1 is DFQATT, CDR2 SNEGSKA (reference sequence). Tagging with unique molecular identifiers was a feature of the TCR beta cDNA libraries. T cells numbering roughly 1 to 10 million yielded cDNA molecules that totaled approximately 500,000. Each CDR3 protein gets one entry after TCRdb re-called the PCR reads with MiXCR. The repertoire holds hundreds of thousands of distinct CDR3 sequences, 39% seen once, with around 8% in the top ten. Whole-study results and caveats: Relative to controls, patients had 4 or 5 TRBV segments at higher frequency, with TRBV5-6, TRBV5-1 and TRBV20-1 among these. Batch-matched samples strongly co-clustered by F measure.

The chain employs TRBV20-1 and TRBJ2-7; the match to TRBD2 covers 10 bases. The specimen was blood. This sequence was found in a girl between 2 and 10 years old with multiple sclerosis. The CDR3 bases are TGCAGTGCTAGGCCCCTGGGACTAGCGAAGCCCTACGAGCAGTACTTC. The encoded protein is CSARPLGLAKPYEQYF.